One and the same sample provided the 8 T cell receptor beta chains below, sequenced in a study of identifying expanded T cells in peripheral blood. Sequencing used immunoSEQ multiplex PCR; TCRdb keeps in-frame clones, though not all of them. The profile covers fewer than 130,000 clones, with around 89% appearing a single time and about 16% taken by the ten largest. The specimen sequenced was blood. These receptors were obtained from a person between 18 and 69 years old in good health.

The chain recombines TRBV9 with TRBJ1-6; D not certain. This CDR3 has 15 residues. CDR1 and CDR2 from the germline V gene are SGDLS and YYNGEE. V was shortened by 3 bases and J by 0 bases, with 7 bases between the two germline ends. As DNA, the CDR3 is TGTGCCAGCAGCGAGGCTAGCTCCTATAATTCACCCCTCCACTTT. The encoded protein is CASSEASSYNSPLHF.

This clone has just a few counts. This chain uses TRBV10-2 with TRBJ2-5; no clear D. Between the trimmed V and J ends, which lost 3 bases and 0 bases, there was a span of 5 bases. CDR1 and CDR2 (germline): WSHSY, SAAADI. The CDR3 extends over 13 amino acids. The chain's CDR3 is CASSEGYQETQYF. CDR3 nucleotides: TGCGCCAGCAGTGAAGGCTACCAAGAGACCCAGTACTTC.

The chain employs TRBV7-6 and TRBJ1-5; D might be TRBD1 (5 bases). The germline V and J ends were trimmed by 1 base and 4 bases, with 8 bases remaining between them. This CDR3 is built from 14 residues. From germline, CDR1 is SGHVS and CDR2 FNYEAQ. This CDR3 is CASSLGAGNQPQHF. The CDR3 bases are TGTGCCAGCAGCTTAGGTGCAGGGAATCAGCCCCAGCATTTT.

This chain connects TRBV5-1 to TRBJ2-3; D unclear. This CDR3 contains 14 residues. With 1 base removed from V and 6 bases from J, the gap between germline ends came to 12 bases. CDR1 SGHRS and CDR2 YFSETQ come from the germline V gene. CDR3 protein: CASSLSLGSDTQYF. For the CDR3, the DNA is TGCGCCAGCAGCTTGAGTTTGGGGTCTGATACGCAGTATTTT.

Only a few counts were recorded for this clone. The V gene is TRBV10-2, the J gene TRBJ2-7; D may be TRBD2 (6 bases). Trimming removed 3 bases from V and 0 bases from J, with 6 bases in between. Germline CDR1 reads WSHSY; CDR2 reads SAAADI. This CDR3 comprises 13 residues. For the CDR3, the DNA is TGCGCCAGCAGTGACGGGAGCTCCTACGAGCAGTACTTC. This codes for CASSDGSSYEQYF.

J is TRBJ2-5 and V is TRBV7-2; 12 positions agree with TRBD2. Germline lookup yields CDR1 SGHTA and CDR2 FQGNSA. V trimming: 6 bases; J trimming: 5 bases; junction bases outside the gene matches: 7. This CDR3 contains 15 residues. CDR3 bases: TGTGCCAGCAGGCCTAGCGGGGGGGCCGCCGAGACCCAGTACTTC. Amino acids: CASRPSGGAAETQYF.

The V call is TRBV15, the J call TRBJ2-2; D may be TRBD1 (5 bases). The germline V gene encodes CDR1 LNHNV and CDR2 YYDKDF (reference sequence). The CDR3 has 16 amino acids. V was cut by 0 bases and J by 5 bases, with 13 bases left in between. The chain's CDR3 is CATSRDGRVGTGELFF. The CDR3, as DNA: TGTGCCACCAGCAGAGATGGCAGGGTAGGAACCGGGGAGCTGTTTTTT.

The rearrangement links TRBV2 to TRBJ1-1; D possibly corresponds to TRBD1 (6 bases). Trimming removed 4 bases at V and 5 bases at J, with 8 bases between. The CDR3 spans 12 residues. Looked up from germline, CDR1 is SNHLY and CDR2 is FYNNEI. For the CDR3, the DNA is TGTGCCAGCAGTGGACAGGCTACTGAAGCTTTCTTT. It yields the protein CASSGQATEAFF.